The clone carrying this T cell receptor beta chain has at least ten counts. CDR1 and CDR2 from the germline V gene are DFQATT and SNEGSKA (reference sequence). V lost 0 bases and J lost 0; bases outside the gene matches: 18. This CDR3 region has 21 residues. TCRdb re-analysed the RT-PCR reads in MiXCR, keeping a single row per CDR3 protein. The sample records around 700,000 distinct CDR3 sequences, 12% to 15% being singletons. The sequence derives from a female donor in good health, serving as a healthy control. The gene calls are TRBV20-1 and TRBJ2-3; 10 bases are shared with TRBD2. Sequencing used memory CD4+ T cells from blood. The CDR3 nucleotides are TGCAGTGCTAGAGACACCCGACAGACTAGCGGGCTACCGTACAGCACAGATACGCAGTATTTT. It is translated as CSARDTRQTSGLPYSTDTQYF.